This is a list of T cell receptor beta chains from one sample in a study of identical twins. TCRdb reanalysed the 5' RACE reads using MiXCR and keeps one entry per CDR3 protein. The table has a few hundred thousand distinct CDR3 sequences, around a sixth seen once; the top ten hold more than 10%. Material for sequencing was naive T cells sorted from blood. The receptors here all came from a man aged 50 or older in good health. CDR3s include the opening cysteine and the closing phenylalanine or tryptophan. A D gene is named only where the DNA matches it firmly. Only some rows state a clone size, as once, few, many or a class for expanded clones.

abundance	d_gene	j_gene	v_gene	CDR3aa	CDR3nt
-	TRBD2	TRBJ2-7	TRBV20-1	CSARDRRTRGLTHEQYF	TGCAGTGCTAGAGATCGGAGGACGCGGGGGTTGACCCACGAGCAGTACTTC
few	-	TRBJ1-1	TRBV4-3	CASSQVSTEAFF	TGCGCCAGCAGCCAAGTATCTACTGAAGCTTTCTTT
-	-	TRBJ1-4	TRBV18	CASSRQTEKLFF	TGTGCCAGCTCACGTCAGACTGAAAAACTGTTTTTT
few	-	TRBJ2-7	TRBV12-3/TRBV12-4	CASSRRRQYF	TGTGCCAGCAGCCGCCGAAGGCAGTACTTC
few	-	TRBJ2-1	TRBV24-1	CATSLRAGNNEQFF	TGTGCCACCAGTCTCCGGGCGGGGAACAATGAGCAGTTCTTC
few	TRBD2	TRBJ2-1	TRBV20-1	CSAPPGLGDYNEQFF	TGCAGTGCTCCACCGGGACTAGGAGATTACAATGAGCAGTTCTTC
few	-	TRBJ1-1	TRBV7-9	CASSLDAAMNTEAFF	TGTGCCAGCAGCTTAGATGCAGCCATGAACACTGAAGCTTTCTTT
-	-	TRBJ2-1	TRBV7-2	CASSLSQDNEQFF	TGTGCCAGCAGCTTAAGCCAGGACAATGAGCAGTTCTTC
many	TRBD1	TRBJ1-5	TRBV13	CASSLGPGGGQPQHF	TGTGCCAGCAGCTTAGGCCCAGGGGGCGGCCAGCCCCAGCATTTT
-	-	TRBJ1-2	TRBV5-6	CASSLDISTGYTF	TGTGCCAGCAGCTTGGATATATCTACTGGCTACACCTTC
-	-	TRBJ1-1	TRBV7-9	CASSLNRVGTEAFF	TGTGCCAGCAGCTTAAACAGGGTCGGTACTGAAGCTTTCTTT
few	-	TRBJ2-1	TRBV7-8	CASSFWGGRGSYNEQFF	TGTGCCAGCAGCTTTTGGGGGGGCAGGGGCTCCTACAATGAGCAGTTCTTC
-	-	TRBJ2-5	TRBV7-2	CASSRQVGQETQYF	TGTGCCAGCAGCAGACAGGTCGGCCAAGAGACCCAGTACTTC
many	-	TRBJ2-3	TRBV12-3/TRBV12-4	CASSGGSTDTQYF	TGTGCCAGCAGTGGGGGGAGCACAGATACGCAGTATTTT
-	-	TRBJ1-1	TRBV13	CASSFVGRNTEAFF	TGTGCCAGCAGCTTTGTTGGGAGAAACACTGAAGCTTTCTTT
many	-	TRBJ1-6	TRBV7-2	CASSYRGGGNSPLHF	TGTGCCAGCAGCTACAGAGGGGGGGGAAATTCACCCCTCCACTTT
many	TRBD1	TRBJ2-7	TRBV9	CASGQDPTSYEQYF	TGTGCCAGCGGACAGGATCCAACTTCCTACGAGCAGTACTTC
few	TRBD2	TRBJ2-3	TRBV5-1	CASSLVSGENTQYF	TGCGCCAGCAGCTTGGTCAGCGGGGAAAATACGCAGTATTTT
-	TRBD1	TRBJ1-2	TRBV9	CASSYEDRPAGGYTF	TGTGCCAGCAGCTACGAGGACAGGCCCGCAGGTGGCTACACCTTC
-	TRBD2	TRBJ2-3	TRBV7-3	CASSSPTGLAGTDTQYF	TGTGCCAGCAGCTCCCCAACCGGGCTAGCGGGCACAGATACGCAGTATTTT
many	-	TRBJ2-7	TRBV24-1	CATSLSGYEQYF	TGTGCCACCAGCCTTTCTGGTTACGAGCAGTACTTC
many	-	TRBJ2-3	TRBV20-1	CSASGSTDTQYF	TGCAGTGCTAGCGGGTCCACAGATACGCAGTATTTT
many	-	TRBJ2-7	TRBV5-1	CASSLISGPPYEQYF	TGCGCCAGCAGCTTGATTTCAGGGCCCCCCTACGAGCAGTACTTC
-	-	TRBJ1-1	TRBV10-3	CAISESPGANTEAFF	TGTGCCATCAGTGAGTCGCCAGGGGCGAACACTGAAGCTTTCTTT
many	TRBD1	TRBJ1-5	TRBV24-1	CATSDPRTGIGNQPQHF	TGTGCCACCAGTGACCCAAGGACAGGGATCGGCAATCAGCCCCAGCATTTT
few	-	TRBJ1-1	TRBV5-1	CASSLTGSGRNTEAFF	TGCGCCAGCAGCTTGACGGGGTCAGGTAGGAACACTGAAGCTTTCTTT
many	-	TRBJ2-5	TRBV18	CASSLLAILYQETQYF	TGTGCCAGCTCACTGTTGGCCATACTGTACCAAGAGACCCAGTACTTC
-	-	TRBJ2-7	TRBV5-5	CASSLGIADTYEQYF	TGTGCCAGTAGCTTGGGTATCGCGGACACCTACGAGCAGTACTTC
-	-	TRBJ2-7	TRBV20-1	CSGGRNYEQYF	TGCAGTGGTGGGAGAAACTACGAGCAGTACTTC
once	TRBD2	TRBJ2-1	TRBV20-1	CSASTGAGGYNEQFF	TGCAGTGCTTCGACGGGGGCGGGGGGGTACAATGAGCAGTTCTTC
-	-	TRBJ1-1	TRBV12-3/TRBV12-4	CASSFGGDRAFF	TGTGCCAGCAGTTTCGGGGGGGATCGAGCTTTCTTT
few	TRBD2	TRBJ2-2	TRBV7-8	CASSLWTSGRKNAMTGELFF	TGTGCCAGCAGCTTATGGACTAGCGGGAGGAAAAACGCCATGACCGGGGAGCTGTTTTTT
-	-	TRBJ2-5	TRBV4-3	CASSREIPGKQATQYF	TGCGCCAGCAGCCGCGAAATTCCGGGAAAGCAGGCGACCCAGTACTTC
-	TRBD2	TRBJ2-3	TRBV20-1	CSGLGLAGLTDTQYF	TGCAGTGGTCTCGGGCTAGCGGGACTCACAGATACGCAGTATTTT
few	TRBD1	TRBJ2-1	TRBV4-2	CASSQEYGTGGKNEQFF	TGTGCCAGCAGCCAAGAGTACGGGACAGGGGGCAAGAATGAGCAGTTCTTC
many	-	TRBJ2-7	TRBV7-9	CASSLLPYEQYF	TGTGCCAGCAGCTTATTACCCTACGAGCAGTACTTC
-	-	TRBJ2-1	TRBV5-1	CASSLVSAEQFF	TGCGCCAGCAGCTTGGTGTCAGCTGAGCAGTTCTTC
-	TRBD2	TRBJ2-3	TRBV5-5	CASTRTSGYSTDTQYF	TGTGCCAGCACGCGGACTAGCGGGTATAGCACAGATACGCAGTATTTT
few	TRBD1	TRBJ2-7	TRBV12-3/TRBV12-4	CASSIQGATYEQYF	TGTGCCAGCAGCATACAGGGGGCCACCTACGAGCAGTACTTC
-	-	TRBJ2-5	TRBV20-1	CSAIRRIQETQYF	TGCAGTGCTATAAGGCGGATTCAAGAGACCCAGTACTTC
few	-	TRBJ1-6	TRBV10-3	CAISESQENNSPLHF	TGTGCCATCAGTGAGTCTCAGGAGAATAATTCACCCCTCCACTTT
-	TRBD1	TRBJ2-7	TRBV27	CASSRQGARYEQYF	TGTGCCAGCAGCAGACAGGGGGCGAGGTACGAGCAGTACTTC
many	TRBD1	TRBJ2-1	TRBV4-1	CASSQGQGIQNEQFF	TGCGCCAGCAGCCAGGGACAGGGGATTCAGAATGAGCAGTTCTTC